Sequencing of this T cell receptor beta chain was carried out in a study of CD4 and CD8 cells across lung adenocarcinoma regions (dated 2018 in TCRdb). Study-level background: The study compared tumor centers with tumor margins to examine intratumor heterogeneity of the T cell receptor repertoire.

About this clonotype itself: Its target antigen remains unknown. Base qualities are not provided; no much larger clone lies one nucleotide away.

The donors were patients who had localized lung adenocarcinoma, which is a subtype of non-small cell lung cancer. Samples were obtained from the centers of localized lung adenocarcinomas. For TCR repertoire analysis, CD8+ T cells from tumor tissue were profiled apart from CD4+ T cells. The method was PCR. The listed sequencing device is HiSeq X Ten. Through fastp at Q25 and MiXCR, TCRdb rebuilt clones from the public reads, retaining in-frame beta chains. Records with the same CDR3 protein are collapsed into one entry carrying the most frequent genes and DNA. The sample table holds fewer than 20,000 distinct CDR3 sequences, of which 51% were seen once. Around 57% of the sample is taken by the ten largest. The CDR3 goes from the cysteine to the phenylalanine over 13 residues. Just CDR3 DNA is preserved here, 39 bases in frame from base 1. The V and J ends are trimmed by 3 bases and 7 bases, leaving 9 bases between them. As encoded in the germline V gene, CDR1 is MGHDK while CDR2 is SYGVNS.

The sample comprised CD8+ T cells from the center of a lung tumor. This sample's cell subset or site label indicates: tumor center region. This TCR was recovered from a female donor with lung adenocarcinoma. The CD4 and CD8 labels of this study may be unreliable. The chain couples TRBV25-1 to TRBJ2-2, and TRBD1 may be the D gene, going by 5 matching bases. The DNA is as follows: TGTGCCAGCAGTGACAGGGAAATCGGGGAGCTGTTTTTT. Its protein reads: CASSDREIGELFF. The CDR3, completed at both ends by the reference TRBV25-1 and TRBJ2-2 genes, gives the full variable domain EADIYQTPRYLVIGTGKKITLECSQTMGHDKMYWYQQDPGMELHLIHYSYGVNSTEKGDLSSESTVSRIRTEHFPLTLESARPSHTSQYLCASSDREIGELFFGEGSRLTVL.